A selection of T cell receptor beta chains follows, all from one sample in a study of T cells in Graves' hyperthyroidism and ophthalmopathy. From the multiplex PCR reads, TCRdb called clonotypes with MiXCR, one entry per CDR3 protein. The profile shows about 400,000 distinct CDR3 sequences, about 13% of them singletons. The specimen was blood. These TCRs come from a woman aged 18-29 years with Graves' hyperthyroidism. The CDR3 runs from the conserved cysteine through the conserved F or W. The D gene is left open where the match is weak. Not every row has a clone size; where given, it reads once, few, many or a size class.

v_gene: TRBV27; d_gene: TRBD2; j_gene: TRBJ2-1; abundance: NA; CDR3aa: CASSFPGLGVNEQFF; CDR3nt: TGTGCCAGCAGTTTTCCGGGACTAGGGGTCAATGAGCAGTTCTTC
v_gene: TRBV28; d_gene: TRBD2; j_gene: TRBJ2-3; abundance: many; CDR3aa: CASSSTLLADTTDTQYF; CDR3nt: TGTGCCAGCAGTTCGACATTACTAGCGGATACCACAGATACGCAGTATTTT
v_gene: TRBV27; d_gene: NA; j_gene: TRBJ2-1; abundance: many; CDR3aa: CASSLFGNEQFF; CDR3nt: TGTGCCAGCAGCCTATTCGGGAATGAGCAGTTCTTC
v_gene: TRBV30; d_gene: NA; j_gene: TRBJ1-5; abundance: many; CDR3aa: CAWGGGNQPQHF; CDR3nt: TGTGCCTGGGGCGGGGGGAATCAGCCCCAGCATTTT
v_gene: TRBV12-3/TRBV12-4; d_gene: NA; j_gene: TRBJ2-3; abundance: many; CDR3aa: CASSLDGGSDTQYF; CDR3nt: TGTGCCAGCAGTTTAGATGGGGGATCTGATACGCAGTATTTT
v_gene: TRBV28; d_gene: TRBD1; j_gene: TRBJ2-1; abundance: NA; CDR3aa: CASSSSGTGKSNEQFF; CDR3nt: TGTGCCAGCAGTTCGTCCGGGACAGGGAAGAGCAATGAGCAGTTCTTC
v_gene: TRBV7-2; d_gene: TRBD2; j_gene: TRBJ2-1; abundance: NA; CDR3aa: CASSSLKRTSGNYNEQFF; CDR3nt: TGTGCCAGCAGCTCCCTTAAACGTACTAGCGGGAATTACAATGAGCAGTTCTTC
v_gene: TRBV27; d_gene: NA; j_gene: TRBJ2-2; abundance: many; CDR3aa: CASSVAGGELFF; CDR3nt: TGTGCCAGTTCGGTCGCGGGCGGGGAGCTGTTTTTT
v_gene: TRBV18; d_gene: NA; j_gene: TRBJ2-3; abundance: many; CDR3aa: CASSPTGFPDTQYF; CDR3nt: TGTGCCAGCTCACCAACAGGGTTTCCAGATACGCAGTATTTT
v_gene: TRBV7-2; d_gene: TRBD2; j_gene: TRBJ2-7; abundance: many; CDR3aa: CASSLVGWGGSSYEQYF; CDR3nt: TGTGCCAGCAGCTTAGTGGGGTGGGGGGGAAGCTCCTACGAGCAGTACTTC
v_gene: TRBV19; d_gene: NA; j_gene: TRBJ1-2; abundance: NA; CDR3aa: CASSAGTQGYGYTF; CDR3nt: TGTGCCAGTTCTGCGGGGACCCAGGGCTATGGCTACACCTTC
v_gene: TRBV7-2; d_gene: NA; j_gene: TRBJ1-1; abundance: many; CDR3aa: CASSQKVGPGVFF; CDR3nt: TGTGCCAGCAGCCAGAAGGTGGGGCCAGGCGTTTTCTTT